The 12 T cell receptor beta chains in this list originate from one sample, sequenced in a study of blood T cell repertoires in COVID-19. Libraries were prepared by immunoSEQ multiplex PCR; TCRdb keeps only in-frame clonotypes and omits some of them. The sample shows 55,000 to 65,000 clones, roughly four fifths of them seen only once. The specimen was peripheral blood. These receptors all come from a woman aged 80 or over with acute or convalescent COVID-19.

In this sample, this clone turned up once. The chain joins TRBV28 to TRBJ1-5, with TRBD1 matching 9 bases. Germline V gene sequence: CDR1 MDHEN, CDR2 SYDVKM. Trimming took 4 bases from V and 1 from J; bases not matched to a gene: 5. This CDR3 spans 16 amino acids. DNA for the CDR3: TGTGCCAGCAGTTCGGGACAGGGAAAAAGCAATCAGCCCCAGCATTTT. Translated: CASSSGQGKSNQPQHF. The variable domain in full, with the rest retrieved from reference TRBV28 and TRBJ1-5, is DVKVTQSSRYLVKRTGEKVFLECVQDMDHENMFWYRQDPGLGLRLIYFSYDVKMKEKGDIPEGYSVSREKKERFSLILESASTNQTSMYLCASSSGQGKSNQPQHFGDGTRLSIL.

This chain connects TRBV6-5 to TRBJ2-1; TRBD2 matches at 11 bases. V dropped 5 bases and J dropped 7; count of bases not matched to a gene: 4. This CDR3 is built from 14 residues. Germline CDR1 and CDR2: MNHEY and SVGAGI. CDR3 sequence (DNA): TGTGCCAGCAGTAAACTAGCGGGAGTGAATGAGCAGTTCTTC. Residues: CASSKLAGVNEQFF.

The genes are TRBV9 and TRBJ2-1; a weak D match, TRBD2 (6 bases). This CDR3 has 15 amino acids. Germline assignment: CDR1 SGDLS and CDR2 YYNGEE. V was trimmed by 0 bases and J by 5 bases, leaving 12 bases between them. The CDR3 nucleotides are TGTGCCAGCAGCGTAGTCGCTAGCGCCCACAATGAGCAGTTCTTC. Residues: CASSVVASAHNEQFF.

V and J are TRBV25-1 and TRBJ2-7, with 9 bases matching TRBD1. V shed 7 bases, J shed 6 bases, and the junction held 13 bases outside the gene matches. Germline-derived CDR1 and CDR2 are MGHDK and SYGVNS. This CDR3 contains 15 residues. The DNA for the CDR3 is TGTGCCAGCACTGGGACAGGGAATACCGGAGCCGAGCAGTACTTC. This sequence encodes CASTGTGNTGAEQYF.

The V gene is TRBV7-2, the J gene TRBJ2-3, with TRBD2 matching 7 bases. Germline trimming cut 1 base from V and 1 base from J; bases unmatched to any gene: 5. Per the germline V gene, CDR1 is SGHTA and CDR2 is FQGNSA. CDR3 size: 16 residues. The CDR3 spells CASSLDRAGGTDTQYF. CDR3 DNA: TGTGCCAGCAGCTTAGATAGGGCGGGGGGCACAGATACGCAGTATTTT.

The rearrangement joins TRBV30 to TRBJ2-7; D is undetermined. V lost 7 bases, J lost 0 bases, and 7 bases lay in between. Germline V lookup: CDR1 GTSNPN, CDR2 SVGIG (reference sequence). The CDR3 runs to 11 residues. This chain's CDR3 is CAFLVSYEQYF. The CDR3, as DNA: TGTGCCTTCCTAGTCTCCTACGAGCAGTACTTC.

V usage is TRBV7-2 and J usage is TRBJ2-7, with D maybe TRBD1 (5 bases). With 5 bases removed from V and 0 bases from J, the gap between germline ends came to 11 bases. CDR3 length: 14 amino acids. Looked up from germline, CDR1 is SGHTA and CDR2 is FQGNSA. Here the CDR3 DNA reads TGTGCCAGCAGCCCGACAGTGACCTCCTACGAGCAGTACTTC. This codes for CASSPTVTSYEQYF. The variable domain in full, with the rest retrieved from reference TRBV7-2 and TRBJ2-7, is GAGVSQSPSNKVTEKGKDVELRCDPISGHTALYWYRQSLGQGLEFLIYFQGNSAPDKSGLPSDRFSAERTGGSVSTLTIQRTQQEDSAVYLCASSPTVTSYEQYFGPGTRLTVT.

This clone was detected only once. V and J are TRBV15 and TRBJ2-7, with a possible D match to TRBD2 (6 bases). The CDR3 is 14 residues long. Germline values: CDR1 LNHNV, CDR2 YYDKDF (reference sequence). Trimming removed 5 bases from V and 1 base from J, with 12 bases in between. The CDR3 loop is CATSGGLPSYEQYF. The CDR3 DNA reads as TGTGCCACCAGCGGGGGACTGCCATCCTACGAGCAGTACTTC.

V usage is TRBV18 and J usage is TRBJ2-7, with a tentative D call TRBD1 (5 bases). This CDR3 has 13 amino acids. Germline V gene sequence: CDR1 KGHSH, CDR2 LQKENI. The V end was cut by 3 bases, the J end by 4 bases, with 10 bases between. The CDR3 reads CASSPSPGYEQYF. In DNA form, the CDR3 reads TGTGCCAGCTCACCCTCCCCAGGGTACGAGCAGTACTTC.

The DNA of the CDR3 is TGTGCCAGCAGCTTTCCGGGTCAGCCCCAGCATTTT. Translated: CASSFPGQPQHF. V is TRBV13 and J is TRBJ1-5; D not resolved. The ends were cut back, 3 bases at V and 6 bases at J, with 6 bases in the middle. Germline V lookup: CDR1 PRHDT, CDR2 FYEKMQ (reference sequence). CDR3 length: 12 amino acids.

V usage is TRBV7-3 and J usage is TRBJ2-1, with TRBD1 as a possible D gene (5 bases). CDR1 and CDR2 (germline): SGHTA, FQGTGA. The CDR3 is 17 amino acids. Trimming took 0 bases from V and 9 from J, leaving 21 bases between them. CDR3 region: CASSLTPPNPQGPEQFF. DNA for the CDR3: TGTGCCAGCAGCTTAACCCCCCCCAACCCCCAGGGTCCTGAGCAGTTCTTC.

This chain connects TRBV2 to TRBJ2-7, with 8 bases lining up with TRBD1. Losses at the gene ends were 5 bases for V and 0 bases for J; bases not matched to a gene: 3. From germline, CDR1 is SNHLY and CDR2 FYNNEI. The CDR3 is made up of 14 amino acids. The CDR3 DNA reads as TGTGCCAGCAGTTACAGGGGGAGCTCCTACGAGCAGTACTTC. This sequence encodes CASSYRGSSYEQYF.